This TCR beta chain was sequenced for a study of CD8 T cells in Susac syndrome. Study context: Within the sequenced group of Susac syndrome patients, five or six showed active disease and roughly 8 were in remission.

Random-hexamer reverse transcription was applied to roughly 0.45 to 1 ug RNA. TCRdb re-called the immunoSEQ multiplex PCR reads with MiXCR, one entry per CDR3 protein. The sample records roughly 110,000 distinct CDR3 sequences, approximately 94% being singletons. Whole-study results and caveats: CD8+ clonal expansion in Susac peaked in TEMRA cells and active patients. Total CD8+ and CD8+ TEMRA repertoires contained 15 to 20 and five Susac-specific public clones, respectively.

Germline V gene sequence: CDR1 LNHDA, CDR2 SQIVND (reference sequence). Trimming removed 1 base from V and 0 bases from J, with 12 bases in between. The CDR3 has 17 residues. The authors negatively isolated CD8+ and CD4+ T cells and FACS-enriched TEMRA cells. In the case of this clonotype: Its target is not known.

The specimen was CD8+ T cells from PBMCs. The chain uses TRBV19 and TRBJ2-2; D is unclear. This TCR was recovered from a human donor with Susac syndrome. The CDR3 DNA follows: TGTGCCAGTAGTATAGGGGGTTGGGCGACGAACACCGGGGAGCTGTTTTTT. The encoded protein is CASSIGGWATNTGELFF.